This T cell receptor beta chain was identified during a study of T cells in Graves' hyperthyroidism and ophthalmopathy. V lost 0 bases, J lost 9 bases, and 11 bases lay in between. This CDR3 has 13 residues. Germline V gene sequence: CDR1 MNHEY, CDR2 SVGAGI. The source of the PBMCs was 8 to 10 ml of fresh peripheral blood. Using RNA transcripts as the source, TCR beta CDR3 regions were amplified. With the HTBI primer set, the TCR CDR3 went through a first round of RT-PCR. In TCRdb, the multiplex PCR reads were re-called with MiXCR into one record per CDR3 protein. Among about 550,000 distinct CDR3 sequences listed, about 20% were seen once.

This chain connects TRBV6-5 to TRBJ2-5; D perhaps matches TRBD1 (5 bases). Source material: blood. The receptor was isolated from a man aged 18 to 30 with Graves' hyperthyroidism. This CDR3 reads CASSYSTENAQYF. CDR3 DNA sequence: TGTGCCAGCAGTTACTCGACAGAAAATGCCCAGTACTTC.